The rows below give T cell receptor beta chains drawn from one sample of a study of cytomegalovirus exposure and HLA in healthy donors. The protocol was immunoSEQ multiplex PCR, while the TCRdb copy is restricted to in-frame clones and leaves out a portion. The table shows about 220,000 clones, with approximately 82% occurring only once. Sequenced input: PBMCs. The receptors were gathered from a man younger than 35 in good health and CMV-seronegative. The CDR3 runs from the conserved cysteine through the conserved F or W. D genes are given only for firm matches. Expanded clones are given a class, and other clones once, few, many or no size at all.

J gene,V gene,D gene,CDR3 length,clone size,CDR3 protein,CDR3 DNA
TRBJ1-3,TRBV4-1,TRBD1,16,once,CASSFGTGGSGNTIYF,TGCGCCAGCAGCTTTGGAACAGGGGGCTCTGGAAACACCATATATTTT
TRBJ2-7,TRBV6-6,-,15,-,CASSSPQQNSYEQYF,TGTGCCAGCAGTTCCCCCCAACAGAACTCCTACGAGCAGTACTTC
TRBJ2-7,TRBV6-5,-,13,-,CASSRQASYEQYF,TGTGCCAGCAGCCGACAGGCGTCCTACGAGCAGTACTTC
TRBJ2-3,TRBV30,TRBD2,14,-,CAWSVAGGANTQYF,TGTGCCTGGAGTGTAGCGGGAGGCGCGAATACGCAGTATTTT
TRBJ2-4,TRBV7-2,-,18,-,CASSGQGPLYGTKNIQYF,TGTGCCAGCAGCGGCCAGGGGCCTCTATACGGGACCAAAAACATTCAGTACTTC
TRBJ2-7,TRBV7-9,TRBD2,13,-,CASSSGRAYEQYF,TGTGCCAGCAGCTCAGGGAGGGCCTACGAGCAGTACTTC
TRBJ2-7,TRBV28,-,13,-,CASAQGGLYEQYF,TGTGCCAGCGCACAGGGAGGGCTCTACGAGCAGTACTTC
TRBJ2-2,TRBV4-1,TRBD2,16,once,CASSLTSGWGAGELFF,TGCGCCAGCAGCCTAACTAGCGGGTGGGGGGCCGGGGAGCTGTTTTTT
TRBJ1-2,TRBV6-1,TRBD1,18,-,CASSDGRDRGFFAGGYTF,TGTGCCAGCAGTGACGGCCGGGACAGGGGGTTTTTCGCGGGTGGCTACACCTTC
TRBJ2-1,TRBV7-3,-,14,few,CASSLGAGNNEQFF,TGTGCCAGCAGCTTAGGCGCAGGCAACAATGAGCAGTTCTTC
TRBJ1-5,TRBV5-4,-,17,-,CASSQEEGIRGNQPQHF,TGTGCCAGCAGCCAAGAGGAGGGGATTCGGGGCAATCAGCCCCAGCATTTT
TRBJ1-4,TRBV30,-,12,-,CAWSAQGEKLFF,TGTGCCTGGAGTGCGCAGGGGGAAAAACTGTTTTTT
TRBJ1-1,TRBV4-1,TRBD1,16,once,CASSSLPGQGAVEAFF,TGCGCCAGCAGCTCCCTTCCGGGACAGGGGGCTGTCGAAGCTTTCTTT
TRBJ1-5,TRBV5-6,-,14,-,CASSLGQGWGPQHF,TGTGCCAGCAGCTTGGGGCAGGGTTGGGGGCCCCAGCATTTT
TRBJ1-2,TRBV9,TRBD1,14,-,CASSVGQGNYGYTF,TGTGCCAGCAGCGTAGGACAGGGGAACTATGGCTACACCTTC
TRBJ1-4,TRBV30,TRBD1,16,-,CAWSAVTGVTNEKLFF,TGTGCCTGGAGTGCTGTGACAGGGGTAACTAATGAAAAACTGTTTTTT
TRBJ2-2,TRBV19,-,16,once,CASSIGSPPGTGELFF,TGTGCCAGTAGTATAGGGTCCCCGCCGGGAACCGGGGAGCTGTTTTTT
TRBJ1-2,TRBV28,TRBD1,15,-,CASSLGGQLNYGYTF,TGTGCCAGCAGTTTGGGGGGACAGCTTAACTATGGCTACACCTTC
TRBJ1-3,TRBV19,-,16,-,CACGGIQGSFGNTIYF,TGTGCCTGCGGCGGTATACAGGGCTCCTTTGGAAACACCATATATTTT
TRBJ2-7,TRBV7-2,-,12,-,CASSTHYYEQYF,TGTGCCAGCAGCACCCACTACTACGAGCAGTACTTC
TRBJ2-5,TRBV6-5,-,15,once,CASSYSITAQETQYF,TGTGCCAGCAGTTACTCGATTACAGCCCAAGAGACCCAGTACTTC
TRBJ1-5,TRBV6-1,TRBD1,13,-,CASSATGSQPQHF,TGTGCCAGCAGTGCGACAGGGAGTCAGCCCCAGCATTTT
TRBJ2-2,TRBV7-9,TRBD2,15,-,CASSPSGRNTGELFF,TGTGCCAGCAGTCCTAGCGGGAGGAACACCGGGGAGCTGTTTTTT
TRBJ2-1,TRBV27,-,14,few,CASIPFFGYNEQFF,TGTGCCAGCATCCCCTTTTTCGGTTACAATGAGCAGTTCTTC
TRBJ1-1,TRBV29-1,-,15,-,CSVLFGTTMNTEAFF,TGCAGCGTTCTCTTTGGGACAACCATGAACACTGAAGCTTTCTTT
TRBJ2-7,TRBV19,TRBD1,19,-,CASSIHAGQGFLLDYEQYF,TGTGCCAGTAGTATACATGCGGGACAGGGTTTCCTACTCGACTACGAGCAGTACTTC